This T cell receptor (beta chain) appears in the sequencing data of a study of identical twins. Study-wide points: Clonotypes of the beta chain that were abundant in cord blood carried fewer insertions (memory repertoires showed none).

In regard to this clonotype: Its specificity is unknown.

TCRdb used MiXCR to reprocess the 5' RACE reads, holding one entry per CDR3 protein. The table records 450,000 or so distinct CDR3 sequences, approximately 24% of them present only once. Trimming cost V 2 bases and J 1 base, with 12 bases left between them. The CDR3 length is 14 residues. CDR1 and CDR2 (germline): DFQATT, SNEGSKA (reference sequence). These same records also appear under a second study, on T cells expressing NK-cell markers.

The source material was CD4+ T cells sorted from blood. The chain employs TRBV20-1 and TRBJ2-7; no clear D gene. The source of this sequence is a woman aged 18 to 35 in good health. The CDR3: CSARRGQESYEQYF. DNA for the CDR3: TGCAGTGCTAGACGCGGTCAGGAATCCTACGAGCAGTACTTC.